What follows describes a single TCR beta chain. Its antigen remains undetermined. No qualities accompany the bases; no much larger clone lies one base away. This sample was included in a study of cytomegalovirus exposure and HLA in healthy donors listed by TCRdb under 2017. About the investigation overall: In an earlier analysis of around 540 of the donors, roughly 300 Gb of sequence data and 100 million or so unique TCR beta sequences from 150 million to 200 million T cells were reported. An early release covering about 600 HLA-typed donors comprised about 320 gigabases of sequencing data and 85 million to 100 million unique TCR sequences. Of the roughly 430 genotyped donors, over 70% fell in the genetic ancestry cluster associated with self-reported Caucasian donors. The aim of the study was to test whether cataloging public T cell receptors could identify signatures of past pathogen exposure. The study used immunosequencing to profile the T cell repertoires of more than 650 subjects and linked those repertoires to cytomegalovirus serostatus. Along with the 666-subject first cohort, a separate validation cohort of 120 different subjects was used. To predict cytomegalovirus infection status, the study brought together high-throughput TCR immunosequencing, statistical association of individual TCRs with disease status, and machine learning. A later analysis re-examined previously published TCR beta repertoires from just over 650 donors and added high-resolution HLA genotyping to investigate patterns of TCR occurrence. Rather than drawing on any new phenotypic data, the later analysis identified candidate immune exposures from TCR beta sequences and the way those sequences occurred across donors. An earlier analysis of around 640 of the donors used high-throughput TCR beta sequencing to judge whether each TCR beta V gene segment behaved as functional or pseudogenic. Donor age, sex, ethnicity and CMV serostatus were collected together with the repertoire data. In a later genetic analysis, genome-wide SNP genotypes for about three fifths of the 666 donors were used, and that subset was treated as a discovery cohort. All discovery cohort repertoires had been generated on a single sequencing platform. Both class I and class II loci were covered by HLA typing, at four-digit resolution. Typing coverage varied by locus: about 620-640 donors for A, B, C, DRB1 and DQB1; roughly 520 for DQA1; about 590 for DPA1; 450 to 480 for DPB1. Roughly 5 DR-DQ haplotypes were handled as single units for association and clustering, since linkage in the cohort was strong. Among 398 genotyped donors of the cohort, an average of around 250,000 unique TCR beta nucleotide sequences was sequenced per donor, of which roughly 17% were non-productive.

Here V drops 2 bases and J drops 6 bases, and the junction holds 3 bases not matched to any gene. CDR1 MNHEY and CDR2 SVGAGI were looked up in the germline V gene. The CDR3 goes from the cysteine to the phenylalanine over 14 residues. Only CDR3 DNA remains: 42 bases, in frame from the first base. The cohort comprised some 680 healthy bone marrow donors. At the time of sampling, all cohort members were nominally healthy, though unrecorded immune exposures were likely present. The donor tested CMV seronegative, placing the donor among the approximately 360 seronegative members of the cohort. Each donor provided a peripheral blood sample, and peripheral blood mononuclear cells were used for TCR beta sequencing. Genomic DNA extraction from the blood cell samples was performed with the Qiagen DNeasy Blood Extraction Kit. Library method: the immunoSEQ multiplex PCR assay. For the multiplex PCR, a mixture combining 60 forward primers for TCR Vbeta segments and 13 reverse primers for TCR Jbeta segments was used. The CDR3 region of rearranged TCR beta genes was amplified from genomic DNA by a multiplex PCR assay. The amplified TCR beta libraries were sequenced on the Illumina HiSeq System as 87-base-pair reads. In the paper's pipeline: A later analysis tallied 75 million to 95 million unique TCR beta chains across the 666 repertoires, and approximately 11 million of those chains were shared by two or more donors. To remove PCR and sequencing errors, raw reads were error-corrected and collapsed into unique sequences using a nearest-neighbor algorithm that merged closely related sequences. Alignment of CDR3 sequences to IMGT reference sequences was used to assign V, D and J gene segments. Each retained sequence needed at least a six-nucleotide match to both a V gene segment and a J gene segment. Rearrangements were called productive when the CDR3 lacked stop codons and stayed in frame with V and J; all others were non-productive. CDR3 was defined according to IMGT convention as the region running from the second conserved V-encoded cysteine to the conserved J-encoded phenylalanine. In an earlier analysis of more than 550 of the donors, sequences lacking an unambiguous match to a single V gene segment were excluded. An earlier analysis of about 590 of the donors classified V segments as functional when productive rearrangements were above 56.7% and as segregating when the standard deviation between donors was above 5%. A statistical classification framework was built to diagnose cytomegalovirus status from the catalog of TCR beta chain sequences. In a later analysis, V and J genes were assigned by comparing TCR nucleotide sequences against IMGT/GENE-DB human TR gene sequences. In a later analysis, CDR3 sequences and most-parsimonious VDJ recombination scenarios were assigned using the TCRdist pipeline. In a later analysis, each TCR beta chain was defined by its CDR3 amino acid sequence together with its V-gene family, and reads lacking a unique V-gene family were excluded. To address suspected cross-contamination and a sequencing artifact, a later analysis removed a few hundred highly shared, low-generation-probability nucleotide sequences. For each public chain, a later analysis derived a clonal expansion index from normalized ranks of inferred template counts within each repertoire. In a later analysis, generation probabilities were computed with a VDJ recombination model fitted to out-of-frame rearrangements, and the resulting probabilities were checked against IGoR. In a later analysis, hypergeometric tests were used to score TCR-TCR, TCR-HLA and TCR-CMV co-occurrence, with a repertoire-size bias correction applied to TCR pairs. A later analysis estimated false discovery rates by permuting HLA or CMV assignments 20 times. In a later analysis, co-occurring TCRs were grouped using DBSCAN, and TCRdist sequence similarity was added for clustering within HLA-allele-positive subsets. Repertoires with fewer than 30,000 or more than 120,000 public chains were left out of co-occurrence clustering, as were five repertoires with anomalous nucleotide sharing. TCRdb took this table from immuneACCESS and kept in-frame rearrangements with V and J called. Such tables lack part of the clones; where checked against another copy, unresolved V genes explain under half of the gap, and the rest is unexplained. The V and J calls and clone size were taken over from that table, and D and trimming were inferred from the DNA. In all, the sample holds 95,000 or so clones, and about 75% of those were seen once. The ten largest make up approximately 4.4% of the sample.

What the work shows at the level of the full study, not this receptor alone: The 87-base-pair reads could not distinguish some IMGT-functional V segments, including TRBV6-2 and TRBV6-3, so those segments were excluded. Several of the top co-occurrence clusters appeared to be linked to parvovirus B19, influenza, CMV and Epstein-Barr virus, according to a later analysis. In vitro tests confirmed that a few of the cytomegalovirus-associated TCR beta chains recognize cytomegalovirus antigens. Compared with equally common non-associated chains, HLA-associated TCR beta chains in a later analysis were more clonally expanded and had lower generation probabilities. HLA typing was unavailable for some donors at each locus, so association tests used only the typed subset. The presence/absence analyses assumed that sequencing depth was roughly uniform across donors, and that assumption may not be true. The study gave a list of more than 150 TCR beta chains associated with cytomegalovirus. At a false discovery rate of 0.05, a later analysis linked some 18,000 TCR beta sequences to specific HLA alleles. A cluster of highly shared sequence variants was judged likely to represent a technical artifact of the sequencing pipeline. An earlier analysis of 450 to 750 of the donors showed that most TCR beta V segments appeared in productive rearrangements either about 87% or about 30% of the time, which broadly matched IMGT annotations. According to a later analysis, TCR association rates differed among HLA loci, with DRB1 alleles showing the most associated TCRs and HLA-C alleles showing the fewest. Most CMV-associated TCR beta chains appeared to be HLA-restricted in a later analysis, and the HLA associations seemed to be driven largely by CMV exposure. Strong co-occurrence of HLA alleles, especially DR and DQ, made assigning TCR associations to individual alleles difficult. For the cohort, immune exposure information was limited to CMV serostatus. This cohort had only TCR beta chains sequenced, and the lack of alpha or paired-chain data limited which features could be detected. Because counts were too low, roughly 17 rarely observed V segments, including chromosome 9 orphons, were left out of the earlier analysis of roughly 600 of the donors. A further reported finding was that TCR beta sequences accurately predicted the HLA-A and HLA-B alleles for most subjects in the first cohort. The classifier was reported to diagnose cytomegalovirus status with high specificity and sensitivity in both the original cohort and the validation cohort. Linkage disequilibrium might explain the correlated functional status among segregating V segments, but an unknown experimental factor could not be excluded. A later genetic analysis reported fewer N-insertions in productive TCRs among donors in an Asian-associated ancestry cluster than the roughly 670-donor mean. Across donors, most TCR sequences were observed very rarely, whereas some public TCRs were present in many individuals. A later genetic analysis associated a missense DCLRE1C variant with V-gene and J-gene trimming of TCR beta chains, and an independent cohort replicated the association. The authors suggested that the approach could potentially be generalized to other disease states and immunological phenotypes.

The chain is encoded by TRBV6-5 joined to TRBJ2-7, and 11 junction bases match TRBD1. Sequenced input: PBMCs. This clonotype was sampled from a woman in her forties in good health and CMV-seronegative. CDR3 region: CASSYGTGGGEQYF. The sequence in DNA is TGTGCCAGCAGTTACGGGACAGGGGGTGGCGAGCAGTACTTC.